The rows below give T cell receptor beta chains drawn from one sample of a study of tissue T cells after allogeneic stem cell transplantation. Clones were read by immunoSEQ multiplex PCR, and TCRdb kept only the in-frame ones, dropping some. The sample has over 950 clones, around 47% seen once; the top ten hold 35% to 55%. Sequences were derived from esophageal tissue, sampled at autopsy. All receptors derive from a female patient aged 40-69 years with steroid-refractory graft-versus-host disease after an allogeneic stem cell transplant. Certain T cells may be donor cells from the graft. The CDR3 runs from the conserved cysteine through the conserved F or W. The D gene is left open where the match is weak. The size field is filled for only some rows; it gives once, few, many or a size class.

>few|TRBJ2-7|12|TRBV7-2|NA
TGTGCCAGCAGCTTAGTAGGTAGCGGGCAGTACTTC
CASSLVGSGQYF
>large|TRBJ2-1|18|TRBV5-4|TRBD2
TGTGCCAGCAGCCCACAGGGACTAGCGGGGGGGCCCTACAATGAGCAGTTCTTC
CASSPQGLAGGPYNEQFF
>NA|TRBJ2-7|12|TRBV18|TRBD1
TGTGCCAGCTCGGGACAGGGGGAAAAGCAGTACTTC
CASSGQGEKQYF
>NA|TRBJ1-1|15|TRBV5-6|TRBD1
TGTGCCAGCAGCTGGGGGGACAGGGTATCATCTGAAGCTTTCTTT
CASSWGDRVSSEAFF
>NA|TRBJ2-1|14|TRBV5-1|NA
TGCGCCAGCAGCACAGGGTATTCCTACAATGAGCAGTTCTTC
CASSTGYSYNEQFF
>NA|TRBJ2-7|14|TRBV15|TRBD2
TGTGCCACCAGTAAACTAGCGGGAGGGAGCGAGCAGTACTTC
CATSKLAGGSEQYF
>few|TRBJ2-3|12|TRBV25-1|NA
TGTGCCAGCAGTGGGTCCCCAGATACGCAGTATTTT
CASSGSPDTQYF
>NA|TRBJ1-6|14|TRBV5-8|TRBD1
TGTGCCAGCAGCGTGGGACAGGGGAATTCACCCCTCCACTTT
CASSVGQGNSPLHF
>NA|TRBJ1-4|15|TRBV9|TRBD1
TGTGCCAGCAGCGTGGGGGACAGGGGGAATGAAAAACTGTTTTTT
CASSVGDRGNEKLFF
>once|TRBJ2-1|15|TRBV7-9|NA
TGTGCCAGCAGCTTAAGGGCGGGGCGGAACAATGAGCAGTTCTTC
CASSLRAGRNNEQFF
>NA|TRBJ2-3|14|TRBV5-1|NA
TGCGCCAGCAGCTACAGGGACGGAACAGATACGCAGTATTTT
CASSYRDGTDTQYF
>medium-sized|TRBJ1-4|15|TRBV19|NA
TGTGCCAGTAGTCGGCTTTCTTCAACTAATGAAAAACTGTTTTTT
CASSRLSSTNEKLFF
>NA|TRBJ2-7|13|TRBV20-1|TRBD1
TGCAGTGCCAGTCGGGACAGTAACTACGAGCAGTACTTC
CSASRDSNYEQYF
>NA|TRBJ2-6|15|TRBV10-3|NA
TGTGCCATCAAGCACACCAGCTCTGGGGCCAACGTCCTGACTTTC
CAIKHTSSGANVLTF
>few|TRBJ1-2|13|TRBV3-1/TRBV3-2|TRBD1
TGTGCCAGCAGCCATTACAGGGGCGACGGCTACACCTTC
CASSHYRGDGYTF
>NA|TRBJ2-4|14|TRBV5-1|NA
TGCGCCAGCAATGCAGGGCTAGCCAAAAACATTCAGTACTTC
CASNAGLAKNIQYF
>NA|TRBJ2-7|13|TRBV5-1|NA
TGCGCCAGCAGCCGACAGAGGCCTTACGAGCAGTACTTC
CASSRQRPYEQYF
>NA|TRBJ2-1|15|TRBV28|NA
TGTGCCAGCAGTTTCCGGGGGAGCTCCTACAATGAGCAGTTCTTC
CASSFRGSSYNEQFF
>large|TRBJ2-5|14|TRBV7-3|NA
TGTGCCAGCAGCTTGGCGGGGAGACGGGAGACCCAGTACTTC
CASSLAGRRETQYF
>few|TRBJ2-2|16|TRBV6-2/TRBV6-3|TRBD1
TGTGCCAGCAGTTACCGACGGACAGGTTACACCGGGGAGCTGTTTTTT
CASSYRRTGYTGELFF
>few|TRBJ2-2|13|TRBV6-5|TRBD1
TGTGCCAGCCGACAGGGGAACACCGGGGAGCTGTTTTTT
CASRQGNTGELFF
>NA|TRBJ2-4|16|TRBV2|NA
TGTGCCAGCAACGGGGCATCTAGCCTAGCCAAAAACATTCAGTACTTC
CASNGASSLAKNIQYF
>NA|TRBJ1-6|16|TRBV6-5|NA
TGTGCCAGCAGTTACGCCCCGGGACTAGATAATTCACCCCTCCACTTT
CASSYAPGLDNSPLHF
>NA|TRBJ2-5|14|TRBV7-7|NA
TGTGCTAGCAGCTTAGCGGGACAGTTAGAGACCCAGTACTTC
CASSLAGQLETQYF
>NA|TRBJ2-2|13|TRBV6-5|NA
TGTGCCAGCAAAGAAGGACGTCCCGGGGAGCTGTTTTTT
CASKEGRPGELFF
>medium-sized|TRBJ1-5|17|TRBV2|TRBD1
TGTGCCAGCAGCCTGGGACAGGGTCATGGTTCGGGTCAGCCCCAGCATTTT
CASSLGQGHGSGQPQHF
>medium-sized|TRBJ2-5|15|TRBV5-6|NA
TGTGCCAGCAGCCCCGTCCCAGGGTACCAAGAGACCCAGTACTTC
CASSPVPGYQETQYF
>few|TRBJ2-5|11|TRBV7-6|NA
TGTGCCAGCAGCCCCTGGGAGACCCAGTACTTC
CASSPWETQYF
>few|TRBJ2-7|13|TRBV10-3|NA
TGTGCCATCAGTGGGACCGGGCCACGCGAGCAGTACTTC
CAISGTGPREQYF
>NA|TRBJ1-2|15|TRBV5-5|TRBD1
TGTGCCAGCAGCCACCAACAGGGGGTTAACTATGGCTACACCTTC
CASSHQQGVNYGYTF
>NA|TRBJ2-1|13|TRBV15|NA
TGTGCCACCAGCAGAGTCCCCAACAATGAGCAGTTCTTC
CATSRVPNNEQFF
>NA|TRBJ1-2|14|TRBV6-5|TRBD1
TGTGCCAGCAGATGGACAGGGGTGGGCTATGGCTACACCTTC
CASRWTGVGYGYTF
>large|TRBJ1-1|15|TRBV4-2|NA
TGTGCCAGCAGCCAAGGGGTATTTGGCGACACTGAAGCTTTCTTT
CASSQGVFGDTEAFF
>medium-sized|TRBJ2-1|14|TRBV27|TRBD2
TGTGCCAGCAGTCTCGGACTAGCGAGGAATGAGCAGTTCTTC
CASSLGLARNEQFF
>large|TRBJ1-6|15|TRBV6-5|NA
TGTGCCAGCAGTTCCACAGGGACGCTCCAGGGACCCCTCCACTTT
CASSSTGTLQGPLHF
>few|TRBJ2-3|16|TRBV18|TRBD2
TGTGCCAGCTCACCATCCCTAGCGGGGGGGCCAGATACGCAGTATTTT
CASSPSLAGGPDTQYF
>NA|TRBJ1-2|14|TRBV5-4|NA
TGTGCCAGCAGCTTGGTAGGGCTTAACTATGGCTACACCTTC
CASSLVGLNYGYTF
>NA|TRBJ1-3|18|TRBV7-2|TRBD1
TGTGCCAGCAGCCCAACCCGACAGGGGGCCTTCTCTGGAAACACCATATATTTT
CASSPTRQGAFSGNTIYF
>NA|TRBJ1-2|14|TRBV9|NA
TGTGCCAGCAGCCGGGACACCGCTAACTATGGCTACACCTTC
CASSRDTANYGYTF
>large|TRBJ1-1|12|TRBV10-3|NA
TGTGCCATCAGCGGGGGTTTATCTGAAGCTTTCTTT
CAISGGLSEAFF
>once|TRBJ1-1|14|TRBV2|TRBD1
TGTGCCAGCAGAGGGACAGGATGGAACACTGAAGCTTTCTTT
CASRGTGWNTEAFF